This TCR beta chain was obtained from a study of T cell responses to AZD1222 COVID-19 vaccine. Comment on this clone: Its cognate antigen is unknown.

General study findings and limits: With two AZD1222 doses given, Spike-specific TCR breadth and depth both rose.

Clones were sequenced by immunoSEQ multiplex PCR, and TCRdb holds only the in-frame ones, with some missing. The table has approximately 260,000 clones, 85% to 95% seen once; the top ten hold roughly 0.51%. This TCR derives from an adult in good health. The sequenced sample was peripheral blood, obtained on day 0 of AZD1222 vaccination.

CDR3 sequence reads: CSASHAGGGSYEQYF. In DNA, the CDR3 is TGCAGTGCTAGTCATGCGGGAGGGGGGTCATACGAGCAGTACTTC. The rearrangement uses TRBV20-1 and TRBJ2-7; TRBD2 agrees at 9 bases. CDR1 is DFQATT, CDR2 SNEGSKA, per germline (reference sequence). After removal of 3 bases from V and 4 bases from J, the junction contained 10 bases not matched to a gene. This CDR3 is built from 15 residues.